This T cell receptor (beta chain) comes out of a study of regulatory T cells in long-lasting Graves disease. This clonotype has a count of ten or more. Its cognate antigen is unknown. Indicated time point: persistent/refractory GD, antithyroid drugs over 5 years with positive TRAb. PBMC-extracted RNA yielded the TCR library. Construction of TCR beta libraries relied on iRepertoire HTBI primers and on Arm-PCR targeting CDR3 regions. TCRdb itself ran the multiplex PCR reads through MiXCR, one entry per CDR3 protein. This sample has around 460,000 distinct CDR3 sequences, with about 22% found just once. Study findings and constraints: Persistent cases favored TRBV28, TRBJ1-2 and TRBJ2-5.

CDR3 length: 16 residues. Per the germline V gene, CDR1 is MNHEY and CDR2 is SVGEGT. V lost 0 bases and J 2 bases, leaving 13 bases between the germline ends. Sample: peripheral blood mononuclear cells (PBMCs), taken when the disease was refractory, from a patient treated with antithyroid drugs. The gene calls are TRBV6-2 or TRBV6-3 and TRBJ2-5; D is undetermined. The receptor comes from a female donor with Graves disease. The CDR3 region is CASSYSRQEQQETQYF. CDR3 DNA: TGTGCCAGCAGTTACTCGAGGCAGGAGCAACAAGAGACCCAGTACTTC.